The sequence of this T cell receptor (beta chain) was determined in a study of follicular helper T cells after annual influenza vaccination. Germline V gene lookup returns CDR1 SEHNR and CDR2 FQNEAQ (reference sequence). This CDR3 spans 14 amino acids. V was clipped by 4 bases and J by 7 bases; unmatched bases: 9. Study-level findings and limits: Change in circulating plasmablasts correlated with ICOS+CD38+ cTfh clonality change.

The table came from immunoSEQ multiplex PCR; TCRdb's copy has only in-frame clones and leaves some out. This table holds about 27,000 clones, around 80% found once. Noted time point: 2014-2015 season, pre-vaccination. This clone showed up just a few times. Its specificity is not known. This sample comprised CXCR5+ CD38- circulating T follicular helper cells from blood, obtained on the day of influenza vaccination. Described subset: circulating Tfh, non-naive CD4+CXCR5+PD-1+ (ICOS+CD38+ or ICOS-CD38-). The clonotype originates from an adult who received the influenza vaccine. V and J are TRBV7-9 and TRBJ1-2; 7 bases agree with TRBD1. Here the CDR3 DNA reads TGTGCCAGCAGCTACGGGACAGCCTCCCTTGGCTACACCTTC. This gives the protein CASSYGTASLGYTF.